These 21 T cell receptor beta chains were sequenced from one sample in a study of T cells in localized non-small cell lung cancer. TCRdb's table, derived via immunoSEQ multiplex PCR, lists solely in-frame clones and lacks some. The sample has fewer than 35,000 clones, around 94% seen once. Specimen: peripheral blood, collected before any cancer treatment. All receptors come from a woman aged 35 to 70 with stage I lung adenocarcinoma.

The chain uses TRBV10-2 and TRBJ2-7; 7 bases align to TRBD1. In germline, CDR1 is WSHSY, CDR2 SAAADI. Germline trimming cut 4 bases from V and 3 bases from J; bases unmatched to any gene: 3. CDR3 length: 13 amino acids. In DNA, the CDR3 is TGCGCCAGCAGTGGGGACAGATACTACGAGCAGTACTTC. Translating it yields CASSGDRYYEQYF.

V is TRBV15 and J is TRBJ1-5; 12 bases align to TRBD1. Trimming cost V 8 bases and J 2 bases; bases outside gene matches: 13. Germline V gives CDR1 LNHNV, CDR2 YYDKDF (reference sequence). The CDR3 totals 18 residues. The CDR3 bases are TGTGCCACCGAGGAGGGACAGGGGGCCTTCGGGGGCAATCAGCCCCAGCATTTT. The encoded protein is CATEEGQGAFGGNQPQHF.

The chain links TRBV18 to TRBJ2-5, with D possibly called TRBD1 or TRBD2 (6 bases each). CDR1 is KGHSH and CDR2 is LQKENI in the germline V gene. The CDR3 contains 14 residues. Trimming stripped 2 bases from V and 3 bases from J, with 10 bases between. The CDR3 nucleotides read TGTGCCAGCTCACCAAAGGGGGGAGAAGAGACCCAGTACTTC. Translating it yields CASSPKGGEETQYF.

The CDR3 spells CASRYSGRANNEQFF. Here the CDR3 DNA reads TGTGCCAGCCGATATAGCGGGAGGGCCAACAATGAGCAGTTCTTC. The V call is TRBV2, the J call TRBJ2-1, with 11 bases identical to TRBD2. Germline V lookup: CDR1 SNHLY, CDR2 FYNNEI. V trimming: 8 bases; J trimming: 5 bases; junction bases outside the gene matches: 8. The CDR3 sequence is 15 residues long. Complete variable domain (other parts from reference TRBV2 and TRBJ2-1): EPEVTQTPSHQVTQMGQEVILRCVPISNHLYFYWYRQILGQKVEFLVSFYNNEISEKSEIFDDQFSVERPDGSNFTLKIRSTKLEDSAMYFCASRYSGRANNEQFFGPGTRLTVL.

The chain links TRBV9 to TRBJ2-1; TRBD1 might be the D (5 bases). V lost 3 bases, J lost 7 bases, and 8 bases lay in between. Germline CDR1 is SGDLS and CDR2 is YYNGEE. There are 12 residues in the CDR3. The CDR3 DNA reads TGTGCCAGCAGCGGTCCAGGGAATGAGCAGTTCTTC. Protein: CASSGPGNEQFF. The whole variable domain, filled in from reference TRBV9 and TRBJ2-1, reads DSGVTQTPKHLITATGQRVTLRCSPRSGDLSVYWYQQSLDQGLQFLIQYYNGEERAKGNILERFSAQQFPDLHSELNLSSLELGDSALYFCASSGPGNEQFFGPGTRLTVL.

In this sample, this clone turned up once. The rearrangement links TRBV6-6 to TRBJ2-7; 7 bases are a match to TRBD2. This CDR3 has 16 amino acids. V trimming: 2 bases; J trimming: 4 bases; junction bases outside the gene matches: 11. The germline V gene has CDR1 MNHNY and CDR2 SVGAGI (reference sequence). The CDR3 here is CASSYRAGVPSYEQYF. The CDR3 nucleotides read TGTGCCAGCAGTTACAGGGCGGGGGTCCCCTCTTACGAGCAGTACTTC.

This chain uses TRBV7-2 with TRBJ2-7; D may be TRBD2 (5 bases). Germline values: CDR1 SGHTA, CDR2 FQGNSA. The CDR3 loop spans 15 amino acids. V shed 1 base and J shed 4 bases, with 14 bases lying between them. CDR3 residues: CASSLGADPGYEQYF. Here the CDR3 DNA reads TGTGCCAGCAGCTTAGGCGCCGACCCGGGGTACGAGCAGTACTTC.

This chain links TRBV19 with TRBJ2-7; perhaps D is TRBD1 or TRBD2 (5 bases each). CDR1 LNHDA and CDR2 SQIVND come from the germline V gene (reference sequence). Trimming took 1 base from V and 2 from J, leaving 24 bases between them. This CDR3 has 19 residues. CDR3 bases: TGTGCCAGTAGTATAGTCCGGGGCGACGGAGGCCGGGGTCCCTACGAGCAGTACTTC. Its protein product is CASSIVRGDGGRGPYEQYF.

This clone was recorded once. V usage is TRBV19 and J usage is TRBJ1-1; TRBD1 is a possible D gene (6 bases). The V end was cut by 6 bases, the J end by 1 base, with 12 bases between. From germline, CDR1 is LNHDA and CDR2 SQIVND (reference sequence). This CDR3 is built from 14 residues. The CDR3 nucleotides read TGTGCCAGTAGGACGACAGGTGAGAACACTGAAGCTTTCTTT. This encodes CASRTTGENTEAFF.

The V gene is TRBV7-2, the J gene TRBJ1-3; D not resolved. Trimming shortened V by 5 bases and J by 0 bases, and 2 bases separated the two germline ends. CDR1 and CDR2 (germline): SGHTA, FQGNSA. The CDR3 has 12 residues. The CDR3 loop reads CASSISGNTIYF. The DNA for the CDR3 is TGTGCCAGCAGCATCTCTGGAAACACCATATATTTT.

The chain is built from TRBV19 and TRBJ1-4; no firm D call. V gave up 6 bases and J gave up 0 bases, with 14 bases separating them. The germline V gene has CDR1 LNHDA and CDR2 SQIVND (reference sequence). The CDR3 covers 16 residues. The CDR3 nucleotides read TGTGCCAGTAGGCTTCATTCCAGTGCAACTAATGAAAAACTGTTTTTT. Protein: CASRLHSSATNEKLFF.

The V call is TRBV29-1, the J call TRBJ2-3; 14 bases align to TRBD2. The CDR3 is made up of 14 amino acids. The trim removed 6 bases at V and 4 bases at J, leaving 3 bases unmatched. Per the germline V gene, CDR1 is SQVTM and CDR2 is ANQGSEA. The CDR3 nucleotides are TGCAGCGTAGAGGGACTAGCGGGAGCAGATACGCAGTATTTT. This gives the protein CSVEGLAGADTQYF.

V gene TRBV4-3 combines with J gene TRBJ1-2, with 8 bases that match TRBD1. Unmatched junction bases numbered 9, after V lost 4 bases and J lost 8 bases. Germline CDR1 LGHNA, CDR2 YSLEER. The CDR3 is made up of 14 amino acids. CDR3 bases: TGCGCCAGCAGCCTCAAACAGGGGGAAGGAGGCTACACCTTC. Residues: CASSLKQGEGGYTF.

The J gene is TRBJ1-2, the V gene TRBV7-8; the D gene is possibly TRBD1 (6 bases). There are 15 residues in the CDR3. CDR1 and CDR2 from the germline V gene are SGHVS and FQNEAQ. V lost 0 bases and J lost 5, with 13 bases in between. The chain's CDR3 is CASSLATGINYGYTF. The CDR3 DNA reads TGTGCCAGCAGCTTAGCCACAGGGATTAATTATGGCTACACCTTC. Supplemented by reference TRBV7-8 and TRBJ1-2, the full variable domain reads GAGVSQSPRYKVAKRGQDVALRCDPISGHVSLFWYQQALGQGPEFLTYFQNEAQLDKSGLPSDRFFAERPEGSVSTLKIQRTQQEDSAVYLCASSLATGINYGYTFGSGTRLTVV.

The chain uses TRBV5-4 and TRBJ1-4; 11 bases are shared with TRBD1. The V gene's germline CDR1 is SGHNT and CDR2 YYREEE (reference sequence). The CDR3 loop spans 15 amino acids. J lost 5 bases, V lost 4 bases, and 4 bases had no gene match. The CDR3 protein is CASSRRDRGNEKLFF. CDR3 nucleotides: TGTGCCAGCAGCCGCCGGGACAGGGGGAATGAAAAACTGTTTTTT.

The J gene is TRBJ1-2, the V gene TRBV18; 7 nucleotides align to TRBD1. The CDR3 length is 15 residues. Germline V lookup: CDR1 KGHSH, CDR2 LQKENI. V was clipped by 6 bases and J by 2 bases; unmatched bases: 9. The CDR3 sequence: CASSPGSTGNYGYTF. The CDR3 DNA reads TGTGCCAGCTCCCCCGGATCGACAGGGAACTATGGCTACACCTTC.

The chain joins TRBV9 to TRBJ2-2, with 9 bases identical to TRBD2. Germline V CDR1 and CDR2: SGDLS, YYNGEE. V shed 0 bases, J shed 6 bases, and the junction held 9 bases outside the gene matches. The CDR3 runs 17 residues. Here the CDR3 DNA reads TGTGCCAGCAGCGTAGAGATCCTAGCGGGGAAGGCCGGGGAGCTGTTTTTT. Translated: CASSVEILAGKAGELFF.

CDR3 bases: TGTGCCAGCAGCCCTAGACCGGGGTGGGACAGGGGGCCGTATGAGCAGTTCTTC. It encodes CASSPRPGWDRGPYEQFF. The chain is built from TRBV13 and TRBJ2-1, with TRBD1 matching over 12 bases. In germline, CDR1 is PRHDT, CDR2 FYEKMQ (reference sequence). V shed 5 bases and J 8 bases; nucleotides not matched to a gene: 16. The CDR3 has 18 amino acids.

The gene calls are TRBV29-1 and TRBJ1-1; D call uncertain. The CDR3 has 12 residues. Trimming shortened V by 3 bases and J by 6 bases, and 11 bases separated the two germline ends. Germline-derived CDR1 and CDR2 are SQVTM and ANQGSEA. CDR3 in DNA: TGCAGCGTTGAGGTTGCGTCCGCTGAAGCTTTCTTT. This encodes CSVEVASAEAFF.

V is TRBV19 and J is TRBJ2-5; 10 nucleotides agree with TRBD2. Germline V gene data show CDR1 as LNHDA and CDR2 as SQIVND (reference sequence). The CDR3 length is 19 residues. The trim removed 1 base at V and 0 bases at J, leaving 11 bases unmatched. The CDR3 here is CASSIGFTASGGNQETQYF. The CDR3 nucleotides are TGTGCCAGTAGTATAGGGTTTACGGCTAGCGGGGGAAACCAAGAGACCCAGTACTTC.

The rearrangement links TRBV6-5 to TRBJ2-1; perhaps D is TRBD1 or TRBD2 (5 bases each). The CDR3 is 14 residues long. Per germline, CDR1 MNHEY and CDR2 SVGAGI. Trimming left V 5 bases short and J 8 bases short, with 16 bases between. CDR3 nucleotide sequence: TGTGCCAGCAGTCGAACGGGGCAAGGGGATGAGCAGTTCTTC. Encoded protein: CASSRTGQGDEQFF.